The 14 T cell receptor beta chains reported below all come from one sample, sequenced in a study of graft-versus-host responses after intestinal transplantation. These receptors lack a known antigen. This table comes from immunoSEQ multiplex PCR, and its TCRdb copy is limited to in-frame clones, with some not included. Here the sample spans tens of thousands of clones, 90% to 95% being singletons. Sequencing was performed on unstimulated CD8+ T cells sorted from spleen or lymph node cells, taken before intestinal transplant. The receptors stem from a human donor who received an intestinal transplant.

The J gene is TRBJ1-2, the V gene TRBV12-5; D unclear. The CDR3 length is 12 residues. The germline V and J ends were trimmed by 6 bases and 0 bases, with 5 bases remaining between them. Germline CDR1 reads LGHNT; CDR2 reads FRNRAP. The CDR3 bases are TGTGCTAGTGGCTCCCCTAACTATGGCTACACCTTC. Its translation is CASGSPNYGYTF. Complete variable domain (other parts from reference TRBV12-5 and TRBJ1-2): DARVTQTPRHKVTEMGQEVTMRCQPILGHNTVFWYRQTMMQGLELLAYFRNRAPLDDSGMPKDRFSAEMPDATLATLKIQPSEPRDSAVYFCASGSPNYGYTFGSGTRLTVV.

CDR3 bases: TGCGCCAGCAGCCAAGCCCCTAGCGGGGGGCATCGCTACAATGAGCAGTTCTTC. Amino acids: CASSQAPSGGHRYNEQFF. This chain connects TRBV4-3 to TRBJ2-1, with 11 nucleotides matching TRBD2. CDR1 and CDR2 (germline): LGHNA, YSLEER. CDR3 size: 18 residues. The ends lost 1 base at V and 3 bases at J; junction bases unmatched: 8.

CDR3 amino acids: CASRPVQGASEQYF. The CDR3 region has the DNA TGTGCCAGCAGACCCGTTCAGGGGGCAAGCGAGCAGTACTTC. The chain employs TRBV6-1 and TRBJ2-7; TRBD1 aligns across 8 bases. The germline gives CDR1 MNHNS, CDR2 SASEGT. The CDR3 totals 14 residues. Germline trimming cut 6 bases from V and 6 bases from J; bases unmatched to any gene: 10.

The genes are TRBV7-8 and TRBJ1-2; a weak D match, TRBD1 (6 bases). The CDR3 contains 16 residues. CDR1 and CDR2 from the germline V gene are SGHVS and FQNEAQ. Deletions cut 4 bases from V and 7 bases from J, with 22 bases between. CDR3 nucleotide sequence: TGTGCCAGCAGCTCGACTAACAGGGTTCCCTCTGGTGGCTACACCTTC. This translates into CASSSTNRVPSGGYTF.

This chain connects TRBV6-5 to TRBJ2-2; D uncertain. The length of the CDR3 is 15 residues. Trimming removed 6 bases at V and 1 base at J, with 12 bases between. Germline CDR1 MNHEY, CDR2 SVGAGI. CDR3 in DNA: TGTGCCAGCAGCTCTACTCCGGTGAACACCGGGGAGCTGTTTTTT. Protein product: CASSSTPVNTGELFF.

This sequence joins TRBV29-1 and TRBJ2-7, with 9 bases fitting TRBD1. Losses at the gene ends were 6 bases for V and 4 bases for J; bases not matched to a gene: 7. The CDR3 runs 13 residues. Germline lookup yields CDR1 SQVTM and CDR2 ANQGSEA. The CDR3 nucleotides read TGCAGCGTAACACAGGGGGCAGGGTACGAGCAGTACTTC. Its protein is CSVTQGAGYEQYF.

The CDR3 region has the DNA TGTGCCAGTAGTATAGTATTAACAGGGTTGAGTTCGTACGAGCAGTACTTC. Protein product: CASSIVLTGLSSYEQYF. The chain links TRBV19 to TRBJ2-7; D possibly corresponds to TRBD1 (6 bases). Trimming took off 1 base at V and 4 bases at J, with 20 bases between the two ends. Germline V gene lookup returns CDR1 LNHDA and CDR2 SQIVND (reference sequence). The CDR3 has 17 amino acids.

V is TRBV27 and J is TRBJ2-7; TRBD1 aligns across 7 bases. The ends lost 3 bases at V and 6 bases at J; junction bases unmatched: 5. The germline V gene has CDR1 MNHEY and CDR2 SMNVEV (reference sequence). This CDR3 comprises 13 residues. CDR3 nucleotides: TGTGCCAGCAGTTTGGTACCAGGGGGCGAGCAGTACTTC. This codes for CASSLVPGGEQYF.

This chain connects TRBV9 to TRBJ2-2; D call uncertain. V lost 0 bases to trimming and J lost 7 bases, with 10 bases between them. Germline CDR1 and CDR2: SGDLS and YYNGEE. The CDR3 is 14 residues long. CDR3 DNA sequence: TGTGCCAGCAGCGTAGGGTCCCTCGGCGGGGAGCTGTTTTTT. This gives the protein CASSVGSLGGELFF.

Here the CDR3 reads CASSEGTGGGYTF. In DNA form, the CDR3 reads TGTGCCAGCAGCGAGGGAACAGGGGGGGGCTACACCTTC. The chain couples TRBV27 to TRBJ1-2; 8 positions match TRBD1. The V and J ends lost 6 bases and 8 bases, in that order; junction bases with no gene match: 8. The CDR3 is 13 residues long. Germline V gene sequence: CDR1 MNHEY, CDR2 SMNVEV (reference sequence).

The rearrangement joins TRBV27 to TRBJ2-2; 9 nucleotides line up with TRBD1. V trimming: 6 bases; J trimming: 1 base; junction bases outside the gene matches: 9. Per the germline V gene, CDR1 is MNHEY and CDR2 is SMNVEV (reference sequence). This CDR3 is 17 amino acids long. The CDR3 DNA sequence: TGTGCCAGCAGCAATCTATCGGGACAGGGGAACACCGGGGAGCTGTTTTTT. It yields the protein CASSNLSGQGNTGELFF.

This clone was seen only once. The rearrangement links TRBV6-5 to TRBJ1-1; possible D gene TRBD1, 5 bases. The CDR3 contains 12 residues. Trimming cost V 6 bases and J 4 bases, with 9 bases left between them. Germline V gives CDR1 MNHEY, CDR2 SVGAGI. The CDR3 DNA reads TGTGCCAGCAGCCACGGGGGCACTGAAGCTTTCTTT. Protein product: CASSHGGTEAFF.

This chain joins TRBV10-2 and TRBJ2-2; tentatively, D is TRBD2 (6 bases). This CDR3 comprises 14 residues. In germline, CDR1 is WSHSY, CDR2 SAAADI. V lost 7 bases to trimming and J lost 2 bases, with 11 bases between them. The DNA of the CDR3 is TGCGCCAGCAAGCGGGCGGATAACACCGGGGAGCTGTTTTTT. Its translation is CASKRADNTGELFF.

V gene TRBV30 combines with J gene TRBJ2-1, with 11 bases lining up with TRBD2. After removal of 3 bases from V and 9 bases from J, the junction contained 10 bases not matched to a gene. The CDR3 spans 15 residues. CDR1 is GTSNPN, CDR2 SVGIG, per germline (reference sequence). CDR3 in DNA: TGTGCCTGGAGAGAGGGACTAGCGGCGGGGTTTGAGCAGTTCTTC. This gives the protein CAWREGLAAGFEQFF.